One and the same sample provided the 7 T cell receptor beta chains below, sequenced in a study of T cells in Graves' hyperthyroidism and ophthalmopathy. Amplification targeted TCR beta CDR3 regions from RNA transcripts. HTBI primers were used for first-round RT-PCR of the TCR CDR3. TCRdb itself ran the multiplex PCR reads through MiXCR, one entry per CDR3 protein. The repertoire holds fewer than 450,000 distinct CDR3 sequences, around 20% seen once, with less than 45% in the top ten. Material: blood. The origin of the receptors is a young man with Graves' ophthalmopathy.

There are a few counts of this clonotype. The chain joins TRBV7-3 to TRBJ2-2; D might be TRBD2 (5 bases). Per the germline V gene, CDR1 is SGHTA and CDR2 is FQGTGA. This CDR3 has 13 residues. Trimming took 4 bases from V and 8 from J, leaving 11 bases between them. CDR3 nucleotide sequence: TGTGCCAGCAGCTCCCGGACTGGGGGGGAGCTGTTTTTT. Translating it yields CASSSRTGGELFF.

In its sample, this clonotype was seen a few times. The CDR3 DNA sequence: TGTGCCAGCAGCATTGGACAGTATCAGCCCCAGCATTTT. This codes for CASSIGQYQPQHF. The chain uses TRBV5-6 and TRBJ1-5; the D gene is possibly TRBD1 (6 bases). The CDR3 contains 13 residues. Germline V gives CDR1 SGHDT, CDR2 YYEEEE. With 4 bases removed from V and 5 bases from J, the gap between germline ends came to 10 bases.

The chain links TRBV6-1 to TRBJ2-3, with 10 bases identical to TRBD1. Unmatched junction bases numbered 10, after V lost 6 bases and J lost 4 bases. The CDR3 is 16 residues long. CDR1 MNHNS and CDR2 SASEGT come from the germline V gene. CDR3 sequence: CASSPVGTGDADTQYF. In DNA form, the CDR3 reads TGTGCCAGCAGCCCGGTGGGGACAGGGGATGCAGATACGCAGTATTTT.

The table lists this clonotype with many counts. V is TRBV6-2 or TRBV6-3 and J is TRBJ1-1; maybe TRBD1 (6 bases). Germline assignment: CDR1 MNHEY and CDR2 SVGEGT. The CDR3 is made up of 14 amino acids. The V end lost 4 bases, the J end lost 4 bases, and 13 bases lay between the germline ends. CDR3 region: CASSSGTRFTEAFF. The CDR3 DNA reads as TGTGCCAGCAGTTCGGGGACAAGATTCACTGAAGCTTTCTTT.

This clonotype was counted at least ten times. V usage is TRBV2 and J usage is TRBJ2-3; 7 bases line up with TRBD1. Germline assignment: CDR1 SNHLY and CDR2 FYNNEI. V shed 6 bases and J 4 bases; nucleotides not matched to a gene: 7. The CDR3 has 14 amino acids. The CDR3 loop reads CASRDREPPDTQYF. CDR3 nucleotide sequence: TGTGCCAGCAGAGACAGGGAGCCACCAGATACGCAGTATTTT.

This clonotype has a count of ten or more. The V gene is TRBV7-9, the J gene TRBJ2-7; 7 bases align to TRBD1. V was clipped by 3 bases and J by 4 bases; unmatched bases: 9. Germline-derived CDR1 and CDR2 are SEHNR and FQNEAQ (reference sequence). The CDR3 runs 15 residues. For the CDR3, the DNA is TGTGCCAGCAGCTTCGACTCGACAGGGATGTACGAGCAGTACTTC. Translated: CASSFDSTGMYEQYF.

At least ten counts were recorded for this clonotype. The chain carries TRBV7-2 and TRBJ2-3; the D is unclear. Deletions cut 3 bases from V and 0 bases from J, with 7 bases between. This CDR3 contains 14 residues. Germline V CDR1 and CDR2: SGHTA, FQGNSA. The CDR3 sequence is CASSFPGSTDTQYF. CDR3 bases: TGTGCCAGCAGCTTCCCCGGGAGCACAGATACGCAGTATTTT.